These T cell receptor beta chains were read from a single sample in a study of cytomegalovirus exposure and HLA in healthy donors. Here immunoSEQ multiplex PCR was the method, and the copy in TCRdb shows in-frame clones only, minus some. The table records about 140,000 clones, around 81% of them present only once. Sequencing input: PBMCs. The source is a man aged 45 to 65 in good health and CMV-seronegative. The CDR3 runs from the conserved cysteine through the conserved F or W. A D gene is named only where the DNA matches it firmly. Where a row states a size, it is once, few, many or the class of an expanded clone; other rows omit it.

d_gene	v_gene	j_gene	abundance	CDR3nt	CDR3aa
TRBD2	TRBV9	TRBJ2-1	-	TGTGCCAGCAGCGTAGAGGGTCGGGGGGGGCGTAAGCAGTTCTTC	CASSVEGRGGRKQFF
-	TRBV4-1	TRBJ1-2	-	TGCGCCAGCAGCCAAGATCTGTCAGGGTCCGGGGGGTATGGCTACACCTTC	CASSQDLSGSGGYGYTF
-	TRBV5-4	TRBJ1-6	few	TGTGCCAGCAGCTTACAGGGTCCGGGTTCACCCCTCCACTTT	CASSLQGPGSPLHF
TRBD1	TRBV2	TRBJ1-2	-	TGTGCCAGCAGACAGGGGATTTCTGTCTATGGCTACACCTTC	CASRQGISVYGYTF
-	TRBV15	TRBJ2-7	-	TGTGCCACCAGCAGAGATTGGGCCGTATCCGAGCAGTACTTC	CATSRDWAVSEQYF
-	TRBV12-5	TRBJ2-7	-	TGTGCTAGTGGGCCAGGGTTGTCCTACGAGCAGTACTTC	CASGPGLSYEQYF
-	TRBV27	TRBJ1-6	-	TGTGCCAGCACCCGTTCGTCCTATAATTCACCCCTCCACTTT	CASTRSSYNSPLHF
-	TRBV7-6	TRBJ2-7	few	TGTGCCAGCAGCGAGGGTTCCTACGAGCAGTACTTC	CASSEGSYEQYF
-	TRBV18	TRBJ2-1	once	TGTGCCAGCTCACTAGCGCAGGGGCAATCCTACAATGAGCAGTTCTTC	CASSLAQGQSYNEQFF
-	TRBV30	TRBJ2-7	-	TGTGCCTGGAGTGGTGGGGGCTCTACGAAGCAGTACTTC	CAWSGGGSTKQYF
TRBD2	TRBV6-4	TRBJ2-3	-	TGTGCCAGCAGATCGACACCGGGACTATTAACGTATTTT	CASRSTPGLLTYF
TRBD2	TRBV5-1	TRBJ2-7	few	TGCGCCAGCAGCCCCTTACTAGCGGGAGCGGGGGAGCAGTACTTC	CASSPLLAGAGEQYF
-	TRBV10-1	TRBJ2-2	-	TGCGCCAGCAGTGAATCAGGGGTGGGATCCGGGGAGCTGTTTTTT	CASSESGVGSGELFF
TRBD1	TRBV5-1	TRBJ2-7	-	TGCGCCAGCAGCTGGGGCGGGACAGGGTTCTACGAGCAGTACTTC	CASSWGGTGFYEQYF
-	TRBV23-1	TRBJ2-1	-	TGCGCCAGCAGTCAAGGGAGGACGGGGCACAATGAGCAGTTCTTC	CASSQGRTGHNEQFF
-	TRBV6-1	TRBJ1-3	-	TGTGCCGGGGGAGGGTTATGGGACACCATATATTTT	CAGGGLWDTIYF
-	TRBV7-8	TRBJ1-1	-	TGTGCCAGCAGCCTAGGGGAGGCAGCCAACACTGAAGCTTTCTTT	CASSLGEAANTEAFF
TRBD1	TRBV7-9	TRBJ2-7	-	TGTGCCAGCAGTCTACCGGGACAGGGGTACGAGCAGTACTTC	CASSLPGQGYEQYF
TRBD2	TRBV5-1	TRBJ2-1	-	TGCGCCAGCAGGGGAGCGGGATTAGCGGGCAATGAGCAGTTCTTC	CASRGAGLAGNEQFF
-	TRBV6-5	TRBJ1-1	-	TGTGCCAGCACCCCAGTGGCAGGTGAAGCTTTCTTT	CASTPVAGEAFF
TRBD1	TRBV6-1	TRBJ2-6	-	TGTGCCAGCAGTGCGGACAGGGGCCCGTCCTTCCCCTCTGGGGCCAACGTCCTGACTTTC	CASSADRGPSFPSGANVLTF
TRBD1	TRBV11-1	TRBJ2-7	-	TGTGCCAGCAGCTTGGGACAGGCTCAAGGAGAGCAGTACTTC	CASSLGQAQGEQYF
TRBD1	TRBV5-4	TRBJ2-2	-	TGTGCCAGCAGCTCGGGACAGGGTCTCACCGGGGAGCTGTTTTTT	CASSSGQGLTGELFF
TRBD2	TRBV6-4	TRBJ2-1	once	TGTGCCAGCAGTGACTCGCCCGCTACCGAACTAGCGGCACTCTTC	CASSDSPATELAALF
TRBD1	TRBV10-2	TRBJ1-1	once	TGCGCCAGCAGTGCGGGACAGGGGTTTTATGGGAGGTCGGACACTGAAGCTTTCTTT	CASSAGQGFYGRSDTEAFF
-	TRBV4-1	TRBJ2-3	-	TGCGCCAGCAGCCAAGATGTCGCTAGCGGCACAGATACGCAGTATTTT	CASSQDVASGTDTQYF
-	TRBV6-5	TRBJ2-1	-	TGTGCCAGCAAGGAGGGATTCTCCTACAATGAGCAGTTCTTC	CASKEGFSYNEQFF
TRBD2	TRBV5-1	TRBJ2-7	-	TGCGCCAGCAGGGGAGGGGTCACTGAATCCTACGAGCAGTACTTC	CASRGGVTESYEQYF
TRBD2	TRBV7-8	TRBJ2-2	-	TGTGCCAGCAGCATAAGGACTAGCGGCCACACCGGGGAGCTGTTTTTT	CASSIRTSGHTGELFF
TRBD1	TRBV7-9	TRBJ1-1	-	TGTGCCAGCAGCTTAGAGGGGGCCCACACTGAAGCTTTCTTT	CASSLEGAHTEAFF
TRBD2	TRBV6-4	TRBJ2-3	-	TGTGCCAGCAGGCGGAGCGGGGCGAGCACAGATACGCAGTATTTT	CASRRSGASTDTQYF
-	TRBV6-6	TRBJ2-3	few	TGTGCCAGCACCTCACAGGGGACTAGCACAGATACGCAGTATTTT	CASTSQGTSTDTQYF
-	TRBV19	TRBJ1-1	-	TGTGCCAGTAGTATAGGAGGCCGTTCCCTCGAGGCTTTCTTT	CASSIGGRSLEAFF
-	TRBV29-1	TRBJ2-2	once	TGCAGCGTATCCCTCGCAGGTGTCGGGGAGCTGTTTTTT	CSVSLAGVGELFF
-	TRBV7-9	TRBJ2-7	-	TGTTCCAGCAGCCTTGCCGGATGGCGGGATGGAAGCTACGAGCAGTACTTC	CSSSLAGWRDGSYEQYF
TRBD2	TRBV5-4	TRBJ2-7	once	TGTGCCAGCAGCCCCGGGACTAGCGGGACCTACGAGCAGTACTTC	CASSPGTSGTYEQYF
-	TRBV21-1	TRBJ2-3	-	TGTGCCAGCAGCAAAAAGGGCGGGAGAAGCACAGATACGCAGTATTTT	CASSKKGGRSTDTQYF
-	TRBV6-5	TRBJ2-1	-	TGTGCCAGCAGTTACAGGAGGGTGGGCAATGAGCAGTTCTTC	CASSYRRVGNEQFF
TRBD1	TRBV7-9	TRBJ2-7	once	TGTGCCAGCAGCCCAACCGGGACAGGGGCGCTTAGCTCCTACGAGCAGTACTTC	CASSPTGTGALSSYEQYF
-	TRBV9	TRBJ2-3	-	TGTGCCAGCAGCGTAGCTTACACAGATACGCAGTATTTT	CASSVAYTDTQYF
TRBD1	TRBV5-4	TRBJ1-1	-	TGTGCCAGCAAGACCGGGACAGGTCTCACTGAAGCTTTCTTT	CASKTGTGLTEAFF
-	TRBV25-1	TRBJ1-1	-	TGTGCCAGCAGTGAACCACAGGACACTGAAGCTTTCTTT	CASSEPQDTEAFF
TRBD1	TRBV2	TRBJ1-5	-	TGTGCCAGCAGATCGGACAGGGGCTATCAGCCCCAGCATTTT	CASRSDRGYQPQHF
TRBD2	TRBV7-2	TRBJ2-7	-	TGTGCCAGCAGACTCCCGGGACTAGCGGGAGTGGGGGGCGAGCAGTACTTC	CASRLPGLAGVGGEQYF
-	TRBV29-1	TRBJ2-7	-	TGCAGCGTTAGATTAAGCACGCGGGGCGAGCAGTACTTC	CSVRLSTRGEQYF